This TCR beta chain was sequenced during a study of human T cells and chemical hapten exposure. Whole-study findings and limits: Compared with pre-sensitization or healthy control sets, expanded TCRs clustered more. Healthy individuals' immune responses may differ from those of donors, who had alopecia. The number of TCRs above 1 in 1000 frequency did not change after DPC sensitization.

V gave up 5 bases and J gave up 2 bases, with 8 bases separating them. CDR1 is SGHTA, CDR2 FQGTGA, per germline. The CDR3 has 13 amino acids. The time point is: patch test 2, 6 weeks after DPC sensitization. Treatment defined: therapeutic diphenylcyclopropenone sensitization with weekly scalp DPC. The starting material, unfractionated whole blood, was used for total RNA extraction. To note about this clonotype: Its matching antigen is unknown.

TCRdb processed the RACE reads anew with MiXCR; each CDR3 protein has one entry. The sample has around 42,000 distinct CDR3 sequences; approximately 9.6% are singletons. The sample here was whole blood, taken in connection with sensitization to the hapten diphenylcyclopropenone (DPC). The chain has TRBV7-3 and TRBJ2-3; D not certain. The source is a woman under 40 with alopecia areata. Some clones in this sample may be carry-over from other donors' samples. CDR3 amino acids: CASSLQPTDTQYF. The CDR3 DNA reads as TGTGCCAGCAGCCTCCAACCCACAGATACGCAGTATTTT.